This TCR beta chain was obtained from a study of early T cells in non-severe SARS-CoV-2 infection. Study as a whole: Chains were not paired, and sequencing was done on bulk RNA from unsorted whole blood.

Individually, cDNA molecules had unique molecular identifiers attached to them. TCRdb reprocessed the 5' RACE reads via MiXCR and lists one record per CDR3 protein. This table holds 45,000 to 65,000 distinct CDR3 sequences, around a tenth found once. CDR1 and CDR2 from the germline V gene are GTSNPN and SVGIG (reference sequence). With V trimmed by 5 bases and J by 1 base, 14 bases remained unmatched. CDR3 length: 17 residues. The study, taken as a whole, reports: CD4 and private specificities were missed by VDJdb matching, which favored anti-spike CD8 responses.

As concerns this clonotype: Its antigen is undetermined.

The sample was whole blood. This chain links TRBV30 with TRBJ1-5; 7 bases align to TRBD1. This clonotype was sampled from an adult who was a healthcare worker with PCR-confirmed SARS-CoV-2 infection or an uninfected control (not recorded which). The CDR3, as DNA: TGTGCCTGGGCCCAGAAGCTAGGGACAGCCAGCAATCAGCCCCAGCATTTT. It yields the protein CAWAQKLGTASNQPQHF.